This T cell receptor beta chain was sequenced during a study of cytomegalovirus exposure and HLA in healthy donors. Points on this clone: Antigen unknown.

Vbeta (60) and Jbeta (13) primers were used in the PCR. The authors' processing: About 80 million unique TCR beta chains, about 10 million of them shared, were counted by a later analysis. This table comes from immunoSEQ multiplex PCR, and its TCRdb copy is limited to in-frame clones, with some not included. V and J calls and clone size are as listed in that table; D and trimming were resolved from the DNA. The data show 140,000 or so clones, approximately 79% seen once. Points from the study as a whole: A previous analysis found most TCR beta V segments productive roughly 87% or roughly 30% of the time. For cytomegalovirus status, the classifier reportedly gave diagnoses with high specificity and sensitivity.

V trimming: 5 bases; J trimming: 7 bases; junction bases outside the gene matches: 7. The CDR3 sequence is 13 residues long. Germline CDR1 MNHEY, CDR2 SMNVEV (reference sequence). Sequencing used PBMCs. The source is a young woman in good health and CMV-seronegative. The genes are TRBV27 and TRBJ1-1, with TRBD1 matching over 7 bases. For the CDR3, the DNA is TGTGCCAGCAGTCTGACAGGGTTGGGTGAAGCTTTCTTT. Encoded protein: CASSLTGLGEAFF.